Presented here are 18 T cell receptor beta chains from one specimen sequenced in a study of cytomegalovirus exposure and HLA in healthy donors. The table came from immunoSEQ multiplex PCR; TCRdb's copy has only in-frame clones and leaves some out. This table holds fewer than 120,000 clones, 89% found once. The sequenced sample consisted of PBMCs. Receptor source: a young woman in good health and CMV-seronegative.

The chain combines TRBV29-1 with TRBJ2-2; D remains ambiguous. This CDR3 has 15 amino acids. The V gene's germline CDR1 is SQVTM and CDR2 ANQGSEA. The V end was cut by 3 bases, the J end by 1 base, with 12 bases between. The CDR3 nucleotides are TGCAGCGTTGACCCCGGGTTCTTGAACACCGGGGAGCTGTTTTTT. This encodes CSVDPGFLNTGELFF.

The rearrangement joins TRBV20-1 to TRBJ2-3; D unresolved. The CDR3 consists of 11 residues. Germline lookup yields CDR1 DFQATT and CDR2 SNEGSKA (reference sequence). Trimming stripped 3 bases from V and 6 bases from J, with 7 bases between. Here the CDR3 DNA reads TGCAGTGCTAGCGATCAGGATACGCAGTATTTT. Translation gives CSASDQDTQYF.

The V call is TRBV21-1, the J call TRBJ1-6; TRBD1, the table's D call, was not compared with the DNA. TRBV21-1 is a recognized pseudogene. This CDR3 contains 16 residues. CDR3 coding DNA: TGTGCCAGCAGCTGTAGACAGAGCTCCTATAATTCACCCCTCCACTTT. Translated, it gives CASSCRQSSYNSPLHF.

This chain joins TRBV15 and TRBJ1-2, with 7 bases identical to TRBD1. The germline V gene has CDR1 LNHNV and CDR2 YYDKDF (reference sequence). V trimming: 1 base; J trimming: 0 bases; junction bases outside the gene matches: 5. The CDR3 contains 16 residues. The DNA for the CDR3 is TGTGCCACCAGCAGAGGGGACAGCCTAGCTAACTATGGCTACACCTTC. Residues: CATSRGDSLANYGYTF.

The chain joins TRBV27 to TRBJ2-7; TRBD1 aligns across 8 bases. Germline values: CDR1 MNHEY, CDR2 SMNVEV (reference sequence). The CDR3 spans 15 residues. The J segment lost 0 bases and the V segment lost 4 bases, leaving 5 bases of the junction unmatched. In DNA form, the CDR3 reads TGTGCCAGCAGTTCCGTCAGGGGGCACTCCTACGAGCAGTACTTC. This sequence encodes CASSSVRGHSYEQYF.

The chain joins TRBV7-2 to TRBJ2-7; TRBD1 aligns across 8 bases. The germline V gene has CDR1 SGHTA and CDR2 FQGNSA. CDR3 length: 14 residues. With V trimmed by 5 bases and J by 6 bases, 9 bases remained unmatched. CDR3 amino acids: CASSRTGTDGEQYF. For the CDR3, the DNA is TGTGCCAGCAGCCGGACAGGGACGGATGGCGAGCAGTACTTC.

This clone has a single count. The chain employs TRBV5-5 and TRBJ2-7; 8 bases match TRBD2. V trimming: 4 bases; J trimming: 3 bases; junction bases outside the gene matches: 6. CDR3 length equals 14 residues. Germline assignment: CDR1 SGHKS and CDR2 YYEKEE (reference sequence). The CDR3 is CASSPAGEDYEQYF. CDR3 sequence (DNA): TGTGCCAGCAGCCCAGCGGGAGAGGACTACGAGCAGTACTTC. The entire variable domain, with the rest obtained from reference TRBV5-5 and TRBJ2-7, is as follows: DAGVTQSPTHLIKTRGQQVTLRCSPISGHKSVSWYQQVLGQGPQFIFQYYEKEERGRGNFPDRFSARQFPNYSSELNVNALLLGDSALYLCASSPAGEDYEQYFGPGTRLTVT.

This chain connects TRBV9 to TRBJ1-4, with D unclear. The CDR3 runs 14 residues. The V gene lost 3 bases and the J gene lost 7 bases, with 13 bases spanning the gap. Germline CDR1 and CDR2: SGDLS and YYNGEE. CDR3 amino acids: CASSDSTTGEKLFF. The CDR3 nucleotides read TGTGCCAGCAGCGACTCCACAACGGGTGAAAAACTGTTTTTT.

The genes are TRBV9 and TRBJ2-7; TRBD2 might be the D (5 bases). CDR1 and CDR2 from the germline V gene are SGDLS and YYNGEE. The CDR3 has 15 residues. With 0 bases removed from V and 4 bases from J, the gap between germline ends came to 14 bases. Here the CDR3 reads CASSVGGKLAYEQYF. Here the CDR3 DNA reads TGTGCCAGCAGCGTAGGAGGGAAACTCGCGTACGAGCAGTACTTC.

This clone was found a few times. The V and J genes are TRBV7-9 and TRBJ2-7; D gene unclear. The V end lost 3 bases, the J end lost 0 bases, and 9 bases lay between the germline ends. Germline CDR1 is SEHNR and CDR2 is FQNEAQ (reference sequence). The CDR3 runs 14 residues. The CDR3 DNA follows: TGTGCCAGCAGCTTCCCTGCGGCCTCCTACGAGCAGTACTTC. It translates to CASSFPAASYEQYF.

This chain uses TRBV6-5 with TRBJ1-1, with a weak D call TRBD1 (5 bases). The CDR3 covers 15 residues. Germline values: CDR1 MNHEY, CDR2 SVGAGI. The V end lost 4 bases, the J end lost 5 bases, and 17 bases lay between the germline ends. DNA of the CDR3: TGTGCCAGCAGTTCCAGCGACGGGGGGGTAACTGAAGCTTTCTTT. Translation gives CASSSSDGGVTEAFF.

The chain links TRBV19 to TRBJ2-3; maybe TRBD2 (6 bases). Trimming removed 5 bases from V and 2 bases from J, with 8 bases in between. Germline V gene data show CDR1 as LNHDA and CDR2 as SQIVND (reference sequence). This CDR3 contains 13 residues. The CDR3 reads CASSQGLTDTQYF. CDR3 coding DNA: TGTGCCAGTAGTCAGGGACTCACAGATACGCAGTATTTT.

The gene calls are TRBV5-1 and TRBJ2-4; maybe TRBD1 (5 bases). There are 14 residues in the CDR3. V lost 0 bases to trimming and J lost 5 bases, with 9 bases between them. In germline, CDR1 is SGHRS, CDR2 YFSETQ. CDR3 sequence (DNA): TGCGCCAGCAGCTTGGGGACACCCGAAAACATTCAGTACTTC. Translation gives CASSLGTPENIQYF.

The chain uses TRBV6-1 and TRBJ2-3; TRBD2 aligns across 9 bases. Germline-derived CDR1 and CDR2 are MNHNS and SASEGT. The CDR3 contains 14 residues. Germline trimming cut 6 bases from V and 0 bases from J; bases unmatched to any gene: 1. CDR3 bases: TGTGCCAGCAGCCTAGCGGGGAGCACAGATACGCAGTATTTT. Amino acid sequence: CASSLAGSTDTQYF.

The sample holds one count of this clone. The chain links TRBV9 to TRBJ2-1; the match to TRBD2 covers 10 bases. With V trimmed by 3 bases and J by 2 bases, 2 bases remained unmatched. The germline gives CDR1 SGDLS, CDR2 YYNGEE. There are 15 residues in the CDR3. The CDR3 DNA is TGTGCCAGCAGCGCCGGGACTAGCGCCTACAATGAGCAGTTCTTC. The encoded protein is CASSAGTSAYNEQFF.

As to this clone: The sample carries other DNA sequences with the same CDR3. The rearrangement uses TRBV9 and TRBJ2-1, with 7 bases lining up with TRBD2. The germline gives CDR1 SGDLS, CDR2 YYNGEE. The CDR3 has 15 residues. J was trimmed by 2 bases and V by 0 bases; bases with no gene match: 2. CDR3 bases: TGTGCCAGCAGCGTAGCGGGAGGTCCCTACAATGAGCAGTTCTTC. Translated, it gives CASSVAGGPYNEQFF.

This clone was seen just once. CDR3 protein: CASSLETAAYEQYF. The CDR3, as DNA: TGTGCCAGCAGCTTGGAGACAGCCGCCTACGAGCAGTACTTC. The chain carries TRBV11-2 and TRBJ2-7; weak D call: TRBD1 (5 bases). This CDR3 is built from 14 residues. V was pared by 3 bases and J by 2 bases, with 11 bases between. In germline, CDR1 is SGHAT, CDR2 FQNNGV.

The J gene is TRBJ2-7, the V gene TRBV29-1; D may be TRBD2 (6 bases). V was clipped by 4 bases and J by 2 bases, with 12 bases between them. CDR3 size: 13 residues. Germline CDR1 reads SQVTM; CDR2 reads ANQGSEA. CDR3 nucleotides: TGCAGCGTTGCCCAGCGGGCTACCTACGAGCAGTACTTC. This sequence encodes CSVAQRATYEQYF.